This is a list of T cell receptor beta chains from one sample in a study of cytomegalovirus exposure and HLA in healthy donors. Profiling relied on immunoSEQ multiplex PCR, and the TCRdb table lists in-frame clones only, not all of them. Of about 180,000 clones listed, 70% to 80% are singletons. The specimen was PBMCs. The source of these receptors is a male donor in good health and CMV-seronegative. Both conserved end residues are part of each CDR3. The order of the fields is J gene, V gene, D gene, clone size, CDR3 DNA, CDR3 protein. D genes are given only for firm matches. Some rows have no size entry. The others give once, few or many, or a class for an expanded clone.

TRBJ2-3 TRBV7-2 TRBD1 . TGTGCCAGCAACACAGGGGTGGGCACAGATACGCAGTATTTT CASNTGVGTDTQYF
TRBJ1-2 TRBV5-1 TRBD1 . TGCGCCAGCACAGGGACAGGGGCCTATCAGGGCTACACCTTC CASTGTGAYQGYTF
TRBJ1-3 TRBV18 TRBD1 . TGTGCCACCAAAGAGGGGGCTCGCTCTGGAAACACCATATATTTT CATKEGARSGNTIYF
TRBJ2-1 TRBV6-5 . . TGTGCCAGCAGTTACGGCCCGGGGAATACGAATGAGCAGTTCTTC CASSYGPGNTNEQFF
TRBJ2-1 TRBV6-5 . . TGTGCCACTTTAATTTACAATGAGCAGTTCTTC CATLIYNEQFF
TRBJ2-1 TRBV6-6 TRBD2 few TGTGCCAGCAGGGGCTCCGGGACTAGCAAGTACAATGAGCAGTTCTTC CASRGSGTSKYNEQFF
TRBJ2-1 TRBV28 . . TGTGCCAGTCGAAGGGGGAGCTCCTACAATGAGCAGTTCTTC CASRRGSSYNEQFF
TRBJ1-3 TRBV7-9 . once TGTGCCAGCAGCTTAAGAGTATCAGGGTCTGGAAACACCATATATTTT CASSLRVSGSGNTIYF
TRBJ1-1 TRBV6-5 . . TGTGCCAGCAGTTACTCCAGGGACACTGAAGCTTTCTTT CASSYSRDTEAFF
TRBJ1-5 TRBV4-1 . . TGCGCCAGCAGCCAAGGGGCTTATAGCAATCAGCCCCAGCATTTT CASSQGAYSNQPQHF
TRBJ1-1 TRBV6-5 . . TGTGCCAGCTCCCACGGGGGATTGGCTTTCTTT CASSHGGLAFF
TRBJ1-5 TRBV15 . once TGTGCCACGGGGCCCGGCAGGGGCAATCAGCCCCAGCATTTT CATGPGRGNQPQHF